The clone carrying this T cell receptor (beta chain) was counted only a few times. Its specificity is not known. The same CDR3 also results from other DNA sequences found in this sample. This record comes from a study of beta chain features in type 1 diabetes. Whole-study findings and limits: All four CD4+ subsets from Type 1 diabetes patients carried moderately but significantly shorter TCRB CDR3s.

As every portion of the isolated RNA was reverse transcribed, the sequencing read expressed TCRB transcripts. Assay: immunoSEQ multiplex PCR; the TCRdb copy retains only in-frame clones and omits some. The sample lists around 160,000 clones, about 63% occurring once. V was shortened by 0 bases and J by 2 bases, with 5 bases between the two germline ends. The length of the CDR3 is 13 residues. Germline CDR1 reads SGDLS; CDR2 reads YYNGEE. This chain uses TRBV9 with TRBJ2-5; D uncertain. Sequencing was performed on naive CD4+ T cells from blood. The receptor comes from a man younger than 45 with type 1 diabetes. The DNA of the CDR3 is TGTGCCAGCAGCGTAGGGGGTCAAGAGACCCAGTACTTC. Translation gives CASSVGGQETQYF. The full variable domain, completed using reference TRBV9 and TRBJ2-5, is DSGVTQTPKHLITATGQRVTLRCSPRSGDLSVYWYQQSLDQGLQFLIQYYNGEERAKGNILERFSAQQFPDLHSELNLSSLELGDSALYFCASSVGGQETQYFGPGTRLLVL.